Listed here is a single T cell receptor (beta chain). Its antigen is not identified. Method: immunoSEQ multiplex PCR; TCRdb's copy keeps in-frame clones and lacks some. The sample yields around 78,000 clones, 92% seen once. The CDR3 is made up of 13 amino acids. Germline CDR1 SNHLY, CDR2 FYNNEI. V was cut by 5 bases and J by 3 bases, with 10 bases left in between. The entry originates in a study of resident and recirculating memory T cells in vitiligo. Study context: Shave-biopsy epidermis from lesional and nonlesional skin was sequenced alongside PBMCs. General observations from the study: Non-conserved TCRs across sites and patients suggested distinct clones per lesion.

Patients had received no treatment within the previous three months. The V call is TRBV2, the J call TRBJ1-1; weak D call: TRBD1 (5 bases). The receptor was isolated from a male donor with vitiligo. Sequencing was done on a sample of blood. The CDR3 protein is CASSLRGDTEAFF. The CDR3 DNA is TGTGCCAGCAGTCTAAGGGGTGACACTGAAGCTTTCTTT.